The 13 T cell receptor beta chains below come from one sample, sequenced in a study of T cells in Graves' hyperthyroidism and ophthalmopathy (dated by TCRdb to the late 2010s). Libraries came from multiplex PCR. TCRdb records Illumina HiSeq 2000 as the sequencer. Amplification of TCR beta CDR3 regions was carried out from RNA transcripts. A first-round RT-PCR of the TCR CDR3 used the HTBI primer set with the Qiagen OneStep RT-PCR kit. The public reads were reanalyzed by TCRdb: fastp trimming at Q25, MiXCR alignment, in-frame beta chains only. Each entry is one CDR3 protein sequence, shown with its most common DNA and genes. The sample table records some 510,000 distinct CDR3 sequences; under 25% of these occur just once. About a quarter of the sample is held by the ten biggest clonotypes. Specimen: blood. Receptors were obtained from a man between 18 and 35 years old with Graves' hyperthyroidism.

This clonotype was detected ten times or more. The chain combines TRBV7-2 with TRBJ1-2; TRBD1 is a possible D gene (5 bases). Germline assignment: CDR1 SGHTA and CDR2 FQGNSA. This CDR3 contains 15 residues. With 1 base removed from V and 6 bases from J, the gap between germline ends came to 15 bases. The CDR3 bases are TGTGCCAGCAGCTTAGGGGCAGGGAGTAGGGATGGCTACACCTTC. Encoded protein: CASSLGAGSRDGYTF.

Notes on this clonotype: A much larger clone differs by one base, so this may be a read error. The CDR3 sequence is CAWSRDTEACF. In nucleotides, the CDR3 is TGTGCCTGGAGTAGGGACACTGAAGCTTGCTTT. The chain has TRBV30 and TRBJ1-1, with D tentatively TRBD1 (6 bases). The CDR3 loop spans 11 amino acids. Germline V gene sequence: CDR1 GTSNPN, CDR2 SVGIG (reference sequence).

This chain connects TRBV20-1 to TRBJ1-2; tentative D call: TRBD1 (6 bases). V lost 0 bases, J lost 2 bases, and 13 bases lay in between. In germline, CDR1 is DFQATT, CDR2 SNEGSKA (reference sequence). The CDR3 spans 15 residues. CDR3 in DNA: TGCAGTGCTAGAGATGTAACAGGGAGAAACTATGGCTACACCTTC. Its translation is CSARDVTGRNYGYTF.

This clonotype was observed a handful of times. The chain has TRBV4-1 and TRBJ1-2, with no clear D. Trimming pared 0 bases from V and 8 bases from J, leaving 13 bases between. The CDR3 sequence is 14 residues long. Germline V CDR1 and CDR2: MGHRA, YSYEKL. CDR3 in amino acids: CASSQDSRPGGYTF. CDR3 sequence (DNA): TGCGCCAGCAGCCAAGATTCTCGGCCCGGGGGCTACACCTTC.

This clonotype was observed a single time. The chain has TRBV12-5 and TRBJ2-7; possible D gene TRBD2, 5 bases. The germline gives CDR1 LGHNT, CDR2 FRNRAP. The CDR3 is made up of 11 amino acids. Trimming left V 10 bases short and J 0 bases short, with 7 bases between. The CDR3 here is CATGVSYEQYF. The CDR3 bases are TGTGCTACCGGGGTCTCCTACGAGCAGTACTTC.

This clonotype appeared many times. The V call is TRBV20-1, the J call TRBJ2-7; perhaps TRBD1 as D (6 bases). V lost 6 bases and J 0 bases, leaving 15 bases between the germline ends. CDR3 length equals 14 residues. The germline V gene encodes CDR1 DFQATT and CDR2 SNEGSKA (reference sequence). CDR3 bases: TGCAGTGCCGCAGGGGTTCCACGCTCCTACGAGCAGTACTTC. Amino acids: CSAAGVPRSYEQYF.

In its sample, this clonotype was seen many times. This chain connects TRBV12-3 or TRBV12-4 to TRBJ1-2; D ambiguous. The germline V and J ends were trimmed by 3 bases and 4 bases, with 9 bases remaining between them. The CDR3 is made up of 13 amino acids. Here the CDR3 reads CASSFSTVYGYTF. CDR3 bases: TGTGCCAGCAGTTTTAGCACAGTCTATGGCTACACCTTC.

This clonotype appeared many times. This chain uses TRBV12-3 or TRBV12-4 with TRBJ1-3, with a tentative D call TRBD1 (5 bases). Deletions cut 3 bases from V and 4 bases from J, with 16 bases between. The CDR3 is made up of 16 amino acids. CDR3 amino acids: CASSFGGGNRGNTIYF. CDR3 coding DNA: TGTGCCAGCAGTTTCGGTGGGGGTAACCGAGGAAACACCATATATTTT.

In DNA form, the CDR3 reads TGCAGTGCCCCTGCGCAGGGGTTTAGAGGCTACACCTTC. Protein product: CSAPAQGFRGYTF. The rearrangement uses TRBV20-1 and TRBJ1-2, with D tentatively TRBD1 (6 bases). V was clipped by 6 bases and J by 8 bases, with 19 bases between them. The CDR3 contains 13 residues. CDR1 and CDR2 from the germline V gene are DFQATT and SNEGSKA (reference sequence).

The chain combines TRBV6-1 with TRBJ2-5; D unclear. There are 14 residues in the CDR3. V lost 5 bases, J lost 4 bases, and 14 bases lay in between. Germline CDR1 is MNHNS and CDR2 is SASEGT. CDR3 in DNA: TGTGCCAGCAGTCGACGTTTTTTGGGAGAGACCCAGTACTTC. This encodes CASSRRFLGETQYF.

At least ten counts were recorded for this clonotype. J is TRBJ1-2 and V is TRBV6-5, with D tentatively TRBD1 (6 bases). The length of the CDR3 is 15 residues. Trimming left V 0 bases short and J 3 bases short, with 11 bases between. Germline CDR1 is MNHEY and CDR2 is SVGAGI. This CDR3 is CASSYSRGGYYGYTF. The CDR3 region has the DNA TGTGCCAGCAGTTACTCTCGCGGGGGCTACTATGGCTACACCTTC.

The chain combines TRBV12-3 or TRBV12-4 with TRBJ2-7; TRBD2 matches at 11 bases. This CDR3 comprises 15 residues. The V and J ends lost 6 bases and 3 bases, in that order; junction bases with no gene match: 7. This CDR3 is CASSVSGLADYEQYF. DNA of the CDR3: TGTGCCAGCAGCGTGTCGGGACTAGCGGACTACGAGCAGTACTTC.

Ten or more counts support this clonotype. The gene calls are TRBV7-8 and TRBJ1-3; no clear D gene. The length of the CDR3 is 14 residues. V was pared by 2 bases and J by 3 bases, with 8 bases between. Germline-derived CDR1 and CDR2 are SGHVS and FQNEAQ. DNA of the CDR3: TGTGCCAGCAGCTTAACCCAAAATGGAAACACCATATATTTT. Translation: CASSLTQNGNTIYF.